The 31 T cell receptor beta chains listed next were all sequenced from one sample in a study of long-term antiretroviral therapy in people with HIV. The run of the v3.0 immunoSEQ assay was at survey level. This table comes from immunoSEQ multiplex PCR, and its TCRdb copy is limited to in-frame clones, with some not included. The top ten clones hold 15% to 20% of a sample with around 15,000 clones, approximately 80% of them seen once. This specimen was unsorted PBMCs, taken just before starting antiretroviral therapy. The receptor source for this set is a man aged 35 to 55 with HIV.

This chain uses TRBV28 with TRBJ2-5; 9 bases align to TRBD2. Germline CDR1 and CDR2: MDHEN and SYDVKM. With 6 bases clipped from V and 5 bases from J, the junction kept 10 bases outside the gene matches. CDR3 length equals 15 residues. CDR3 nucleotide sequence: TGTGCCAGCAGGGGAGGAGCGGGAGGTACGGAGACCCAGTACTTC. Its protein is CASRGGAGGTETQYF.

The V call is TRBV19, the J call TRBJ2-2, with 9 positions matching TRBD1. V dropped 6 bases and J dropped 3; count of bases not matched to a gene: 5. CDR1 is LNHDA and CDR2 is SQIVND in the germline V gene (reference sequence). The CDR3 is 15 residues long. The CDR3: CASRLGQGDTGELFF. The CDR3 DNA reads TGTGCCAGTAGATTGGGACAGGGTGACACCGGGGAGCTGTTTTTT.

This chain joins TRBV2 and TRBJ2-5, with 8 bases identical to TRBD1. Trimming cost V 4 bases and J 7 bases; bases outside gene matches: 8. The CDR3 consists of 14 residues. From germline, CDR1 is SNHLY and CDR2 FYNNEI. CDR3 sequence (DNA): TGTGCCAGCAGTGCAGGACAGGGTATAGGGACCCAGTACTTC. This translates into CASSAGQGIGTQYF.

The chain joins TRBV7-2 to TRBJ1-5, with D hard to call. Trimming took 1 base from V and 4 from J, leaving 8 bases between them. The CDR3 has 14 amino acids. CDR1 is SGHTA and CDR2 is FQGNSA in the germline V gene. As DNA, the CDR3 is TGTGCCAGCAGCTTAGTACTCGGGAATCAGCCCCAGCATTTT. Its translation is CASSLVLGNQPQHF.

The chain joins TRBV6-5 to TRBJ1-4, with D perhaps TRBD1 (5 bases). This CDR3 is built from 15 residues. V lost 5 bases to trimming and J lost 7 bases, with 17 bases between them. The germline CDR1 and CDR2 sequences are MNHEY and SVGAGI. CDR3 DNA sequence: TGTGCCAGCAGTACCTCGGGGGGGTCGGGTGAAAAACTGTTTTTT. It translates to CASSTSGGSGEKLFF.

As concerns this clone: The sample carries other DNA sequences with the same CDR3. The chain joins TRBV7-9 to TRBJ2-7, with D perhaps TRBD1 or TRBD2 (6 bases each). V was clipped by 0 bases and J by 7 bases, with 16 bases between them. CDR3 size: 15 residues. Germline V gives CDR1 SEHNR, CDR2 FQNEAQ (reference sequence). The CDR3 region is CASSLAGGLLVEQYF. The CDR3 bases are TGTGCCAGCAGCTTAGCGGGGGGCCTGTTGGTAGAGCAGTACTTC.

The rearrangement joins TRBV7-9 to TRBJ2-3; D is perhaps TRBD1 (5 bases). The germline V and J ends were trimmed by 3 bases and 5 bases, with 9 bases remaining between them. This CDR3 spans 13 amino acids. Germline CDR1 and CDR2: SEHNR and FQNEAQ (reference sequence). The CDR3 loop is CASSFIREDTQYF. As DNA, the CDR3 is TGTGCCAGCAGCTTTATCAGGGAAGATACGCAGTATTTT.

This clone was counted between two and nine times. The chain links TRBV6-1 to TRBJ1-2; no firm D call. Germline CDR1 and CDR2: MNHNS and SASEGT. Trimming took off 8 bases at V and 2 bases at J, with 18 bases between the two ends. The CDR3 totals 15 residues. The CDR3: CASSPDPYKNYGYTF. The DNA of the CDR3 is TGTGCCAGCTCCCCGGACCCATACAAAAACTATGGCTACACCTTC.

As DNA, the CDR3 is TGTGCCAGCAGTTCGACAACGCGGGGCGATACGCAGTATTTT. Translating gives CASSSTTRGDTQYF. The V and J genes are TRBV27 and TRBJ2-3; D possibly corresponds to TRBD2 (6 bases). The CDR3 consists of 14 residues. Germline V CDR1 and CDR2: MNHEY, SMNVEV (reference sequence). V lost 4 bases and J 6 bases, leaving 14 bases between the germline ends.

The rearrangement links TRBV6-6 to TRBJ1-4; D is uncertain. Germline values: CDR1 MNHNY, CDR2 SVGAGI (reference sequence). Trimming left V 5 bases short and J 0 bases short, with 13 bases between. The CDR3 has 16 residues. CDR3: CASSRLAAATNEKLFF. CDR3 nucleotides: TGTGCCAGCAGTAGACTAGCCGCTGCAACTAATGAAAAACTGTTTTTT.

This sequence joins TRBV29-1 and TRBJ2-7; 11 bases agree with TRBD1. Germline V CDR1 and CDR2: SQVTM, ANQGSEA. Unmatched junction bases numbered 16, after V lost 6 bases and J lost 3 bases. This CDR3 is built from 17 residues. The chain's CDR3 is CSVLTYRDRGTGYEQYF. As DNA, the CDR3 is TGCAGCGTCCTAACTTACCGGGACAGGGGGACTGGCTACGAGCAGTACTTC.

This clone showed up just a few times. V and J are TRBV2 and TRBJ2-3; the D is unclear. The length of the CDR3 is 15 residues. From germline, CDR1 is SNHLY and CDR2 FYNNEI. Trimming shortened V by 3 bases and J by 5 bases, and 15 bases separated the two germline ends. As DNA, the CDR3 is TGTGCCAGCAGTGATGTGGATAGGGTGGTAGATACGCAGTATTTT. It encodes CASSDVDRVVDTQYF.

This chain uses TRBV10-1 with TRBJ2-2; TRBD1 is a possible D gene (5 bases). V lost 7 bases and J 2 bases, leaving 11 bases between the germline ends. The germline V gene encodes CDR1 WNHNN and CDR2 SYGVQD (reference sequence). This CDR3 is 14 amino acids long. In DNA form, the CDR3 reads TGCGCCAGCAAACAGGACGGAAACACCGGGGAGCTGTTTTTT. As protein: CASKQDGNTGELFF.

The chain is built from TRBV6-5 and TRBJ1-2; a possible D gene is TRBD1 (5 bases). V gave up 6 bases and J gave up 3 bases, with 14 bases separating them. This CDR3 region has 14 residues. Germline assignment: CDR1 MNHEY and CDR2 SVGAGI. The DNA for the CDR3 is TGTGCCAGCAGGGGGCCAGGGAGGCACTATGGCTACACCTTC. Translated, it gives CASRGPGRHYGYTF.

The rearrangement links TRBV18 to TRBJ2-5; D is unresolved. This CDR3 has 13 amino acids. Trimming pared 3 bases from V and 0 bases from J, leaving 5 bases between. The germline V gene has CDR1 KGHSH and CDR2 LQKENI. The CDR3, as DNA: TGTGCCAGCTCACCGAGGTACCAAGAGACCCAGTACTTC. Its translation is CASSPRYQETQYF.

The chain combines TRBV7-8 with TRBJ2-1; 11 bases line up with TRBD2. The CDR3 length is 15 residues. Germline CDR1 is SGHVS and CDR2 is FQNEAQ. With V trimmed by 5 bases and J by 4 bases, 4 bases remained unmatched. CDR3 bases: TGTGCCAGCAGCCATCCTAGCGGGGGGTACAATGAGCAGTTCTTC. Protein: CASSHPSGGYNEQFF.

CDR3 in DNA: TGTGCCACCAGGGGTCCAGGGGGCAGTTGGTTTAATGAAAAACTGTTTTTT. It encodes CATRGPGGSWFNEKLFF. This chain joins TRBV25-1 and TRBJ1-4; TRBD1 matches 8 bases. The germline V gene has CDR1 MGHDK and CDR2 SYGVNS. The CDR3 has 17 amino acids. V lost 10 bases and J lost 4; bases outside the gene matches: 17.

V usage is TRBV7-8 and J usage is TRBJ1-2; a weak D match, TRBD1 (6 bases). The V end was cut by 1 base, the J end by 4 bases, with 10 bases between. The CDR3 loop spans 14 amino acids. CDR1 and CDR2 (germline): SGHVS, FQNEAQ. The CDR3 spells CASSLGGALYGYTF. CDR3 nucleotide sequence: TGTGCCAGCAGCTTAGGGGGGGCACTCTATGGCTACACCTTC.

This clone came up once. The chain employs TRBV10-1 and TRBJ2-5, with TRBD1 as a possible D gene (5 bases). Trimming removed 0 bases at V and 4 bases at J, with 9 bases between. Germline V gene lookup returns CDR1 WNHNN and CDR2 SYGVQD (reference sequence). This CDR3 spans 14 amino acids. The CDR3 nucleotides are TGCGCCAGCAGTGAGTCCCAGGGTACAGAGACCCAGTACTTC. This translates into CASSESQGTETQYF.

In DNA, the CDR3 is TGCGCCAGCAGAGAGTCGGGACTATCCTACAATGAGCAGTTCTTC. This gives the protein CASRESGLSYNEQFF. The chain recombines TRBV5-1 with TRBJ2-1, with 7 nucleotides matching TRBD2. Losses at the gene ends were 5 bases for V and 1 base for J; bases not matched to a gene: 6. CDR3 length: 15 residues. CDR1 SGHRS and CDR2 YFSETQ come from the germline V gene.

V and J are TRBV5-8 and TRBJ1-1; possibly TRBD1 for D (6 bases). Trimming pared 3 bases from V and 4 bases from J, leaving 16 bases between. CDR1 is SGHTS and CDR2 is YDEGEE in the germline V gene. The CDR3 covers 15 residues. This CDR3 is CASSYYQGRGTEAFF. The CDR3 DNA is TGTGCCAGCAGCTACTACCAGGGCAGGGGCACTGAAGCTTTCTTT.

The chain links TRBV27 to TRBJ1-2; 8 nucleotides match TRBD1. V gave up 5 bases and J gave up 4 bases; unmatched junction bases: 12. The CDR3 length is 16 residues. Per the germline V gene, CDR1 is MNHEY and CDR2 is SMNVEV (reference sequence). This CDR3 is CASSPRTGNYGYGYTF. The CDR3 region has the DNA TGTGCCAGCAGTCCTCGGACAGGGAATTACGGCTATGGCTACACCTTC.

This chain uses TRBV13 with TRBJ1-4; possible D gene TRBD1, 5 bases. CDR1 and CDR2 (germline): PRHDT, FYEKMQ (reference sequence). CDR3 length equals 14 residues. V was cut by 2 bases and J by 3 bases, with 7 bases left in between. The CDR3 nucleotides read TGTGCCAGCAGCTTATGGGGGGCTAATGAAAAACTGTTTTTT. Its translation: CASSLWGANEKLFF.

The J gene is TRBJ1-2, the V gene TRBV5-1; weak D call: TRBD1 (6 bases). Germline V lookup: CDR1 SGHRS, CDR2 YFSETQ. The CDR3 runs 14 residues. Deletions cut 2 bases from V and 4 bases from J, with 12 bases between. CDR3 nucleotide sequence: TGCGCCAGCAGCTTTGAGGGGGTAGGCTATGGCTACACCTTC. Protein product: CASSFEGVGYGYTF.

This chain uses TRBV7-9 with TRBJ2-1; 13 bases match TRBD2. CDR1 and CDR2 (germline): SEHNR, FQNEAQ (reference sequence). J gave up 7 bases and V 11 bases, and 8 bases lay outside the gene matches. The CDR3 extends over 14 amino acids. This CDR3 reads CAHSGTSGINEQFF. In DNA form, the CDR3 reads TGTGCCCATAGTGGGACTAGCGGGATTAATGAGCAGTTCTTC.

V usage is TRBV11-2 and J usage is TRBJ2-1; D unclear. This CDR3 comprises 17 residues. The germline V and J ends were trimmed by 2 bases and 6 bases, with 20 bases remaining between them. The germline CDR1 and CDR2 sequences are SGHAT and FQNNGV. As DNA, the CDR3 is TGTGCCAGCAGCTTAAATCCGGACGCCGACCGGTTCAATGAGCAGTTCTTC. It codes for CASSLNPDADRFNEQFF.

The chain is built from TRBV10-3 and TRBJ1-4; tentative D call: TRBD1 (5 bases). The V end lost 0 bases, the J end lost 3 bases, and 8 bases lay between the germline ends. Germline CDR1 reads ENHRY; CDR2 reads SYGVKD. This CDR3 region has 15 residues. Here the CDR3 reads CAISESGDPNEKLFF. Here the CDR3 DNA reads TGTGCCATCAGTGAGTCGGGGGACCCTAATGAAAAACTGTTTTTT.

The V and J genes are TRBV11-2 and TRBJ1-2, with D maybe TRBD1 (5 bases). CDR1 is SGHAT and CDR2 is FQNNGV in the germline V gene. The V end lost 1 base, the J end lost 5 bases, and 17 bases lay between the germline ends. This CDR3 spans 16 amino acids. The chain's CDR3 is CASSLGVGGWMYGYTF. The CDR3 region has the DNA TGTGCCAGCAGCTTAGGGGTGGGGGGGTGGATGTATGGCTACACCTTC.

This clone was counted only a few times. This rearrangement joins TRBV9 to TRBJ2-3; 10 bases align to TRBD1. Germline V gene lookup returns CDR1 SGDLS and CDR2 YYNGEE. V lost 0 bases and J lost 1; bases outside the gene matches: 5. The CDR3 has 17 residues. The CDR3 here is CASSVEGGTGGTDTQYF. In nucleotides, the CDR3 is TGTGCCAGCAGCGTAGAAGGAGGGACAGGGGGCACAGATACGCAGTATTTT.

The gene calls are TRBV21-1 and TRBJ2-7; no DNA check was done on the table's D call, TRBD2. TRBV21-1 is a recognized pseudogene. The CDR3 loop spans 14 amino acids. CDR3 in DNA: TGTGCCAGCAGCAATGAGGGCCCCTCCTACGAGCAGTACTTC. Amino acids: CASSNEGPSYEQYF.

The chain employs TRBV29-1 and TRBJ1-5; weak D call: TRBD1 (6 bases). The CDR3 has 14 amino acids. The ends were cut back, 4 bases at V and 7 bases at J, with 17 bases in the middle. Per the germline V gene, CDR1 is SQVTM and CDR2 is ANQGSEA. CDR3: CSVATGGGDQPQHF. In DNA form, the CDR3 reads TGCAGCGTTGCCACGGGAGGGGGTGACCAGCCCCAGCATTTT.